This T cell receptor (beta chain) appears in the sequencing data of a study of T cell responses to AZD1222 COVID-19 vaccine. Of note for this clone: Its antigen is still unknown.

Measured with immunoSEQ multiplex PCR; TCRdb has only the in-frame clones, and not every one. The sample lists around 92,000 clones, just over 85% occurring once. Overall study findings and caveats: Donors were mostly white British, more females; clonal diversity possibly underestimated. No day 14 peak samples; only post-peak repertoires were characterized. Variant regions that are unmutated are reportedly the target of nearly half of spike-specific TCRs. Breadth and depth of Spike-specific TCRs rose after two AZD1222 doses.

The specimen was peripheral blood, collected on day 0 of AZD1222 vaccination. This TCR derives from an adult in good health.

Written as DNA, the CDR3 is TGTGCCAGCTCACCACCGAGTCGGAGTTCCGGGGAGCTGTTTTTT. Its translation: CASSPPSRSSGELFF. V usage is TRBV18 and J usage is TRBJ2-2, with D hard to call. Trimming left V 0 bases short and J 6 bases short, with 11 bases between. CDR3 length equals 15 residues. The germline CDR1 and CDR2 sequences are KGHSH and LQKENI.